This TCR beta chain is drawn from a study of CD8 T cells in ankylosing spondylitis (dated by TCRdb to 2016 to 2017). Context from the whole study: T cell receptor beta repertoires were profiled in healthy donors and ankylosing spondylitis patients so that disease-linked TCR variants could be found. The full study cohort was made up of about two dozen ankylosing spondylitis patients and 108 healthy donors. Peripheral blood was sampled, and synovial fluid was also collected from ankylosing spondylitis patients. Beyond this particular receptor, the publication reports: The disease-linked clones were reported as significantly enriched in matched synovial fluid samples from ankylosing spondylitis patients. Some motif variants were previously reported in synovial fluid and blood of reactive arthritis patients, suggesting common disease-initiation mechanisms. A TCR beta motif made up of 7 to 9 highly homologous amino acid variants appeared to be characteristic of blood from ankylosing spondylitis patients. The disease-linked clones showed a CD8+ phenotype and occurred at relatively low frequencies in peripheral blood.

Spanning cysteine to phenylalanine, the CDR3 consists of 16 amino acids. Of all the DNA, just the CDR3 is kept, 48 bases in frame from base 1. V sheds 0 bases and J sheds 5 bases, leaving 17 bases between their ends. CDR1 and CDR2, looked up from the germline V gene, are MGHDK and SYGVNS. The run used an Illumina HiSeq 2500. Quantitative 5'-RACE with molecular barcodes was used to prepare TCR beta libraries. In the source study's methods: A new computational method, built on a probabilistic model of VDJ rearrangement, was used to identify disease-linked TCR variants. TCRdb reworked the public reads: Q25 trimming with fastp, MiXCR clone assembly, productive beta chains retained. Rows with a matching CDR3 protein are joined into one entry that keeps the most common DNA and genes. The V and J calls reflect TCRdb's pipeline rather than the authors' work. The sample has more than 400,000 distinct CDR3 sequences on record, 5.3% of them singletons. The leading ten clones occupy around 3.5% of the sample.

Many counts were recorded for this clonotype. The clone's antigen remains unknown. There are no base qualities to consult, and no much larger clone falls within one base. In this chain, TRBV25-1 is recombined with TRBJ2-7, with TRBD1 tentatively as D gene (5 bases match). Sequenced sample: blood, either unsorted or a sorted T cell fraction (not recorded which). This receptor was identified in a male donor with ankylosing spondylitis. This receptor has the CDR3 CASSEYAGASIHEQYF. The nucleotide sequence reads as follows: TGTGCCAGCAGTGAATATGCTGGGGCATCGATCCACGAGCAGTACTTC.